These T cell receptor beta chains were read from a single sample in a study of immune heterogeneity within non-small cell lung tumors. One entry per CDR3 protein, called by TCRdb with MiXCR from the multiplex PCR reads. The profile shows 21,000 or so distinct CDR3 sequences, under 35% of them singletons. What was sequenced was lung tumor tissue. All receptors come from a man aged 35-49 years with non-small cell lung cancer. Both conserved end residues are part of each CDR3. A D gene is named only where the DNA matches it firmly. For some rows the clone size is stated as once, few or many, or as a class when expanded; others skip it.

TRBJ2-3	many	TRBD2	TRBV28	CASSSGSTDTQYF	TGTGCTAGTTCTAGCGGGAGCACAGATACGCAGTATTTT
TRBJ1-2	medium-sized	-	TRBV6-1	CASSEGVRVAVGYTF	TGTGCCAGCAGTGAAGGAGTCAGGGTAGCTGTCGGCTACACCTTC
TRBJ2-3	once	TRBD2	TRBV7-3	CSSSLEAGGATDTQYF	TGTTCCAGCAGCTTAGAGGCGGGAGGGGCCACAGATACGCAGTATTTT
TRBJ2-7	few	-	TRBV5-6	CASSQDRGEQYF	TGTGCCAGCAGCCAGGATAGGGGCGAGCAGTACTTC
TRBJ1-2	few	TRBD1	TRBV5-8	CASSFYYPGQGYGYTF	TGTGCCAGCAGCTTTTACTATCCGGGACAGGGGTATGGCTACACCTTC
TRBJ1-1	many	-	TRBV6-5	CASSYTQGNTEAFF	TGTGCCAGCAGTTACACACAGGGGAACACTGAAGCTTTCTTT
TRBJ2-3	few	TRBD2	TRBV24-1	CATAGTSVTDTQYF	TGTGCCACCGCCGGGACTAGCGTCACAGATACGCAGTATTTT
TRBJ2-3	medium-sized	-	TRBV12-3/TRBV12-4	CATGTPTDTQYF	TGTGCCACCGGGACTCCTACAGATACGCAGTATTTT
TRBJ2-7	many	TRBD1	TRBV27	CATWDRTYEQYF	TGTGCCACCTGGGACAGAACCTACGAGCAGTACTTC
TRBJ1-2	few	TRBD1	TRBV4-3	CASSQEGATGLGGGYTF	TGCGCCAGCAGCCAAGAAGGGGCGACAGGGCTGGGTGGTGGCTACACCTTC
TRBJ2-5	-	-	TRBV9	CASSVGVGGAQYF	TGTGCCAGCAGCGTAGGGGTGGGCGGGGCCCAGTACTTC
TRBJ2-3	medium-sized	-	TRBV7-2	CASSLGGRTDTQYF	TGTGCCAGCAGCTTGGGTGGGAGAACAGATACGCAGTATTTT
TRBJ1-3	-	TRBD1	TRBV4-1	CASSHSTTGAGNTIYF	TGCGCCAGCAGCCATTCCACGACAGGGGCTGGAAACACCATATATTTT
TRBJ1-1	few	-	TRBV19	CATTGYTEAFF	TGTGCCACTACAGGATACACTGAAGCTTTCTTT
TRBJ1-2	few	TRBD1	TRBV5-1	CASSQDRARRYGYTF	TGCGCCAGCAGCCAAGACAGGGCCCGGCGCTATGGCTACACCTTC
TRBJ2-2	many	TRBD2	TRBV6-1	CASGTSGRGTGELFF	TGTGCCAGCGGCACTAGCGGGAGGGGCACCGGGGAGCTGTTTTTT
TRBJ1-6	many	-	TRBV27	CASSLFSGHNNSPLHF	TGTGCCAGCAGTTTATTTTCGGGACATAATAATTCACCCCTCCACTTT